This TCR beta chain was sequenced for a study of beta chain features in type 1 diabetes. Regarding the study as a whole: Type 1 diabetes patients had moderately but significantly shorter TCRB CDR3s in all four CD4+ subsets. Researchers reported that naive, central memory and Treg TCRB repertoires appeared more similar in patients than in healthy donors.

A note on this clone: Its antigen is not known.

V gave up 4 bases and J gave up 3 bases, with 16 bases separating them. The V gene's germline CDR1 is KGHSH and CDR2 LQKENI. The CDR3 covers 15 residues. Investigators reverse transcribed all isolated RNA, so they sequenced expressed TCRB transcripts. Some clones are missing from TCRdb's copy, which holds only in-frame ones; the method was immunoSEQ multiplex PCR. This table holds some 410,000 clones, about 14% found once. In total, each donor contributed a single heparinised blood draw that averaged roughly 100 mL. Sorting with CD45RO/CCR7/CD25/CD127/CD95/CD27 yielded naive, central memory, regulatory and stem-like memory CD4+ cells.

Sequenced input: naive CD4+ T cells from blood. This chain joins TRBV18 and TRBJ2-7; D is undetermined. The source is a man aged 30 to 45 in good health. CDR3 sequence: CASSRGPPGRYEQYV. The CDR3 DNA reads TGTGCCAGCTCACGGGGTCCCCCTGGACGCTACGAGCAGTACGTC.